Below, 29 T cell receptor beta chains from the same sample are listed, as sequenced in a study of Ad26.COV2.S vaccination and SARS-CoV-2 variants. Noted treatment: around 19 received Ad26.COV2.S at low or high dose, single or two shots; several received placebo; per-sample allocation not given. It was on day 63 after the first vaccine or placebo injection that samples were taken. The repertoire was sequenced with immunoSEQ multiplex PCR; TCRdb's copy has only in-frame clones and lacks some. The sample consists of almost 400,000 clones, around 89% of them appearing once. Sequenced material: peripheral blood, taken in a trial of Ad26.COV2.S vaccine versus placebo. Source of these receptors: a person between 18 and 60 years old who received the Ad26.COV2.S COVID-19 vaccine or a placebo.

CDR3 loop: CASRLNAGAEQYF. In DNA form, the CDR3 reads TGTGCCAGTCGCCTGAACGCGGGGGCCGAGCAGTACTTC. This chain joins TRBV12-3 or TRBV12-4 and TRBJ2-7, with a tentative D call TRBD2 (7 bases). The ends were cut back, 9 bases at V and 6 bases at J, with 18 bases in the middle. This CDR3 has 13 residues.

The V call is TRBV6-2 or TRBV6-3, the J call TRBJ2-5; TRBD2 matches 10 bases. V lost 0 bases to trimming and J lost 3 bases; unmatched junction nucleotides: 4. Germline CDR1 reads MNHEY; CDR2 reads SVGEGT. The CDR3 runs 16 residues. CDR3 sequence (DNA): TGTGCCAGCAGTTACTCTCCTAGCGGGGGTGAAGAGACCCAGTACTTC. Translated, it gives CASSYSPSGGEETQYF.

This chain connects TRBV3-1 (or the pseudogene TRBV3-2) to TRBJ1-3; D uncertain. The V gene lost 1 base and the J gene lost 4 bases, with 5 bases spanning the gap. The CDR3 runs to 13 residues. CDR1 and CDR2 from the germline V gene are LGHDT and YNNKEL (reference sequence). In DNA form, the CDR3 reads TGTGCCAGCAGCCAAGGTCGGGGAAACACCATATATTTT. Its protein product is CASSQGRGNTIYF.

This chain links TRBV29-1 with TRBJ2-2; D call uncertain. Trimming cost V 4 bases and J 6 bases, with 15 bases left between them. CDR1 and CDR2 from the germline V gene are SQVTM and ANQGSEA. The CDR3 extends over 14 amino acids. The CDR3 loop reads CSVVFHGWSGELFF. The CDR3 coding sequence is TGCAGCGTTGTCTTTCATGGGTGGTCCGGGGAGCTGTTTTTT.

The chain links TRBV27 to TRBJ1-6; D possibly corresponds to TRBD1 (5 bases). The CDR3 sequence is 17 residues long. Germline lookup yields CDR1 MNHEY and CDR2 SMNVEV (reference sequence). Trimming removed 6 bases from V and 9 bases from J, with 24 bases in between. For the CDR3, the DNA is TGTGCCAGCAGCTCCTCTTCCGGGACCCGGAGAGGTTCACCCCTCCACTTT. This encodes CASSSSSGTRRGSPLHF.

The chain uses TRBV23-1 and TRBJ2-7, with 10 bases matching TRBD2. TRBV23-1 has ORF status, its function being uncertain. The CDR3 covers 15 residues. V lost 8 bases to trimming and J lost 4 bases; unmatched junction nucleotides: 11. The CDR3 loop is CASVQPGLAPYEQYF. The CDR3 nucleotides are TGCGCCAGCGTCCAGCCGGGACTAGCGCCTTACGAGCAGTACTTC.

V usage is TRBV3-1 (or the pseudogene TRBV3-2) and J usage is TRBJ2-3, with TRBD2 matching 9 bases. Looked up from germline, CDR1 is LGHDT and CDR2 is YNNKEL (reference sequence). J gave up 8 bases and V 1 base, and 10 bases lay outside the gene matches. The CDR3 consists of 16 residues. The CDR3 region has the DNA TGTGCCAGCAGCCAAGCATCCGGGACTAGCAGGGGTACGCAGTATTTT. Translation: CASSQASGTSRGTQYF.

This rearrangement joins TRBV28 to TRBJ1-3, with a possible D match to TRBD1 (6 bases). CDR1 is MDHEN and CDR2 is SYDVKM in the germline V gene. The CDR3 length is 13 residues. With 1 base removed from V and 10 bases from J, the gap between germline ends came to 11 bases. DNA for the CDR3: TGTGCCAGCAGTTTATACGCAGGGGCTACCATATATTTT. Residues: CASSLYAGATIYF.

The chain recombines TRBV3-1 (or the pseudogene TRBV3-2) with TRBJ2-1, with D possibly being TRBD2 (5 bases). Germline V gene data show CDR1 as LGHDT and CDR2 as YNNKEL (reference sequence). V was pared by 4 bases and J by 8 bases, with 12 bases between. The CDR3 spans 13 residues. CDR3: CASSRGLSYEQFF. CDR3 coding DNA: TGTGCCAGCAGCCGCGGACTTTCCTATGAGCAGTTCTTC.

This chain joins TRBV27 and TRBJ2-2; 15 bases are shared with TRBD2. CDR1 and CDR2 from the germline V gene are MNHEY and SMNVEV (reference sequence). The CDR3 consists of 18 residues. Trimming took 3 bases from V and 0 from J; bases not matched to a gene: 2. The CDR3, as DNA: TGTGCCAGCAGTTTTGGGACTAGCGGGAGGTCGAACACCGGGGAGCTGTTTTTT. Its protein product is CASSFGTSGRSNTGELFF.

This sequence joins TRBV28 and TRBJ2-4; 8 nucleotides agree with TRBD2. The trim removed 7 bases at V and 1 base at J, leaving 9 bases unmatched. Germline V gene sequence: CDR1 MDHEN, CDR2 SYDVKM. The CDR3 is made up of 16 amino acids. The CDR3 loop reads CASTPTGGLAKNIQYF. CDR3 coding DNA: TGTGCCAGCACCCCCACGGGGGGGCTCGCCAAAAACATTCAGTACTTC.

The genes are TRBV5-4 and TRBJ1-1; D is ambiguous. V shed 4 bases and J shed 0 bases, with 10 bases lying between them. This CDR3 is built from 14 residues. The V gene's germline CDR1 is SGHNT and CDR2 YYREEE (reference sequence). This chain's CDR3 is CASSLGLMNTEAFF. CDR3 nucleotides: TGTGCCAGCAGCCTAGGACTGATGAACACTGAAGCTTTCTTT.

V is TRBV15 and J is TRBJ2-5; tentatively, D is TRBD2 (5 bases). This CDR3 has 13 amino acids. Trimming shortened V by 5 bases and J by 1 base, and 8 bases separated the two germline ends. Germline-derived CDR1 and CDR2 are LNHNV and YYDKDF (reference sequence). The CDR3 here is CATSYGGQETQYF. DNA of the CDR3: TGTGCCACCAGCTACGGAGGCCAAGAGACCCAGTACTTC.

The chain joins TRBV11-2 to TRBJ2-2; maybe TRBD1 (5 bases). Trimming took off 2 bases at V and 7 bases at J, with 8 bases between the two ends. The CDR3 length is 13 residues. Germline-derived CDR1 and CDR2 are SGHAT and FQNNGV. CDR3 residues: CASSLFRDGELFF. CDR3 coding DNA: TGTGCCAGCAGCTTATTCAGGGACGGGGAGCTGTTTTTT.

The rearrangement links TRBV2 to TRBJ1-2; 9 nucleotides align to TRBD1. J lost 8 bases, V lost 6 bases, and 10 bases had no gene match. Germline V CDR1 and CDR2: SNHLY, FYNNEI. The CDR3 is 14 amino acids. The CDR3 DNA follows: TGTGCCAGCAGGGACCCGGGACAGGGTAACGGCTACACCTTC. Translating it yields CASRDPGQGNGYTF.

This rearrangement joins TRBV6-4 to TRBJ2-1; 8 bases match TRBD1. Germline CDR1 reads MRHNA; CDR2 reads SNTAGT. Losses at the gene ends were 0 bases for V and 3 bases for J; bases not matched to a gene: 7. The CDR3 runs 17 residues. CDR3 in amino acids: CASSDSTAGGNYNEQFF. CDR3 DNA sequence: TGTGCCAGCAGTGACTCTACCGCAGGGGGCAACTACAATGAGCAGTTCTTC.

This chain uses TRBV3-1 (or the pseudogene TRBV3-2) with TRBJ1-6; a weak D match, TRBD1 (5 bases). Germline CDR1 and CDR2: LGHDT and YNNKEL (reference sequence). Trimming took off 2 bases at V and 10 bases at J, with 15 bases between the two ends. This CDR3 has 15 residues. CDR3 sequence: CASSQRGRVKSPLHF. In nucleotides, the CDR3 is TGTGCCAGCAGCCAAAGGGGCAGGGTGAAGTCACCCCTCCACTTT.

This clone has a single count. V and J are TRBV19 and TRBJ2-1; 8 bases are a match to TRBD2. Germline V lookup: CDR1 LNHDA, CDR2 SQIVND (reference sequence). Trimming took 3 bases from V and 5 from J; bases not matched to a gene: 15. The CDR3 length is 18 residues. The CDR3 spells CASSISASGLNGDNEQFF. CDR3 coding DNA: TGTGCCAGTAGTATTTCGGCTAGCGGGCTTAATGGGGACAATGAGCAGTTCTTC.

The CDR3 DNA sequence: TGTGCCAGCAGCGTGACAGGGGCGAGGGGCTACACCTTC. Protein product: CASSVTGARGYTF. The genes are TRBV7-2 and TRBJ1-2; 8 bases fit TRBD1. V shed 5 bases, J shed 8 bases, and the junction held 7 bases outside the gene matches. This CDR3 has 13 residues. The germline V gene encodes CDR1 SGHTA and CDR2 FQGNSA.

This clone was counted a single time. This rearrangement joins TRBV15 to TRBJ2-5, with D hard to call. Trimming took 1 base from V and 7 from J, leaving 10 bases between them. CDR1 LNHNV and CDR2 YYDKDF come from the germline V gene (reference sequence). This CDR3 has 13 residues. This chain's CDR3 is CATSRGSEGTQYF. The CDR3 nucleotides read TGTGCCACCAGCAGAGGGTCAGAAGGGACCCAGTACTTC. Filled out from reference TRBV15 and TRBJ2-5, the complete variable domain reads DAMVIQNPRYQVTQFGKPVTLSCSQTLNHNVMYWYQQKSSQAPKLLFHYYDKDFNNEADTPDNFQSRRPNTSFCFLDIRSPGLGDTAMYLCATSRGSEGTQYFGPGTRLLVL.

The rearrangement joins TRBV5-6 to TRBJ2-2, with 7 bases that match TRBD2. With 4 bases clipped from V and 6 bases from J, the junction kept 9 bases outside the gene matches. The CDR3 has 15 amino acids. CDR1 and CDR2 (germline): SGHDT, YYEEEE. CDR3 in DNA: TGTGCCAGCAGCCCCCTGGGAGGGGCGGCCGGGGAGCTGTTTTTT. It translates to CASSPLGGAAGELFF.

The rearrangement uses TRBV21-1 and TRBJ2-5; the listed D gene, TRBD2, was not tested against the DNA. TRBV21-1 is an annotated pseudogene. The CDR3 length is 13 residues. The CDR3 DNA reads as TGTGCCAGCAGCAAAGTGATGGAGGAGACCCAGTACTTC. Protein product: CASSKVMEETQYF.

The rearrangement uses TRBV28 and TRBJ1-2; D possibly corresponds to TRBD1 (5 bases). V was trimmed by 5 bases and J by 4 bases, leaving 8 bases between them. Germline loops: CDR1 MDHEN, CDR2 SYDVKM. The CDR3 runs 12 residues. CDR3 sequence: CASSPGLYGYTF. In DNA form, the CDR3 reads TGTGCCAGCAGTCCAGGGCTCTATGGCTACACCTTC.

This clone came up once. The chain employs TRBV11-3 and TRBJ2-3; 9 positions agree with TRBD2. The length of the CDR3 is 17 residues. Germline V gene lookup returns CDR1 SGHNT and CDR2 YENEEA. The V and J ends lost 4 bases and 11 bases, in that order; junction bases with no gene match: 19. The CDR3 is CASSSNRGLATMDEQYF. The DNA of the CDR3 is TGTGCCAGCAGCTCGAACAGGGGACTAGCTACGATGGACGAGCAGTATTTT. Full variable domain (remainder filled in from reference TRBV11-3 and TRBJ2-3): EAGVVQSPRYKIIEKKQPVAFWCNPISGHNTLYWYLQNLGQGPELLIRYENEEAVDDSQLPKDRFSAERLKGVDSTLKIQPAELGDSAVYLCASSSNRGLATMDEQYFGPGTRLTVL.

The V gene is TRBV5-8, the J gene TRBJ2-3, with a weak D call TRBD1 (5 bases). From germline, CDR1 is SGHTS and CDR2 YDEGEE. V was cut by 4 bases and J by 8 bases, with 11 bases left in between. There are 12 residues in the CDR3. This CDR3 reads CASSPTAATQYF. CDR3 DNA: TGTGCCAGCAGCCCGACAGCTGCTACGCAGTATTTT.

This chain connects TRBV3-1 (or the pseudogene TRBV3-2) to TRBJ1-1, with D tentatively TRBD1 (5 bases). The V end was cut by 0 bases, the J end by 3 bases, with 8 bases between. The CDR3 length is 14 residues. The germline CDR1 and CDR2 sequences are LGHDT and YNNKEL (reference sequence). CDR3 bases: TGTGCCAGCAGCCAAGATGTGGGGGACACTGAAGCTTTCTTT. Translated, it gives CASSQDVGDTEAFF.

The genes are TRBV27 and TRBJ2-3, with no clear D. Germline V CDR1 and CDR2: MNHEY, SMNVEV (reference sequence). CDR3 length equals 11 residues. The V end was cut by 4 bases, the J end by 5 bases, with 4 bases between. CDR3 region: CASSSLDTQYF. In nucleotides, the CDR3 is TGTGCCAGCAGTTCCCTAGATACGCAGTATTTT.

The chain uses TRBV25-1 and TRBJ2-7, with no clear D. This CDR3 has 12 amino acids. Trimming took off 5 bases at V and 5 bases at J, with 10 bases between the two ends. Looked up from germline, CDR1 is MGHDK and CDR2 is SYGVNS. CDR3 sequence: CASSRYGDEQYF. DNA for the CDR3: TGTGCCAGCAGTCGCTATGGCGACGAGCAGTACTTC.

The chain uses TRBV11-3 and TRBJ1-3, with TRBD1 identical over 9 bases. Germline V gives CDR1 SGHNT, CDR2 YENEEA. This CDR3 is built from 14 residues. Trimming cost V 6 bases and J 7 bases; bases outside gene matches: 7. The CDR3 loop is CASRSTGGRNTIYF. The DNA for the CDR3 is TGTGCCAGCAGGTCAACAGGGGGCAGGAACACCATATATTTT.